The present entry profiles one T cell receptor beta chain with its context. The data derive from a study of cytomegalovirus exposure and HLA in healthy donors. PCR involved 60 Vbeta and 13 Jbeta primers. Using immunoSEQ multiplex PCR, the repertoire was profiled, and TCRdb retains in-frame clones only, with some absent. This table has 100,000 to 150,000 clones, about two thirds appearing once. Germline CDR1 MGHDK, CDR2 SYGVNS. The CDR3 runs to 11 residues. V gave up 6 bases and J gave up 8 bases, with 10 bases separating them. Sequencing was carried out using PBMCs. The V and J genes are TRBV25-1 and TRBJ1-1; no clear D. This TCR was sampled from a woman in her thirties or forties in good health and CMV-seronegative. The CDR3 sequence is CASSSPSEAFF. The DNA for the CDR3 is TGTGCCAGCAGCTCCCCCTCCGAAGCTTTCTTT.